This T cell receptor beta chain was profiled in a study of technical replicates of blood from several donors. Trimming cost V 5 bases and J 10 bases; bases outside gene matches: 12. This CDR3 contains 15 residues. Per the germline V gene, CDR1 is SGHTA and CDR2 is FQGNSA. Libraries were prepared by immunoSEQ multiplex PCR; TCRdb keeps only in-frame clonotypes and omits some of them. The sample yields roughly 62,000 clones, roughly 86% seen once. The chain combines TRBV7-2 with TRBJ2-3, with 10 bases aligning to TRBD1. The TCR sequence derives from a human donor in good health. Some clones in this sample may be carry-over from other donors' samples. Sequenced input: PBMCs. In nucleotides, the CDR3 is TGTGCCAGCAGCGCCTCGGGACAGGGGCGTTTATCGCAGTATTTT. Translated: CASSASGQGRLSQYF. Supplemented by reference TRBV7-2 and TRBJ2-3, the full variable domain reads GAGVSQSPSNKVTEKGKDVELRCDPISGHTALYWYRQSLGQGLEFLIYFQGNSAPDKSGLPSDRFSAERTGGSVSTLTIQRTQQEDSAVYLCASSASGQGRLSQYFGPGTRLTVL.